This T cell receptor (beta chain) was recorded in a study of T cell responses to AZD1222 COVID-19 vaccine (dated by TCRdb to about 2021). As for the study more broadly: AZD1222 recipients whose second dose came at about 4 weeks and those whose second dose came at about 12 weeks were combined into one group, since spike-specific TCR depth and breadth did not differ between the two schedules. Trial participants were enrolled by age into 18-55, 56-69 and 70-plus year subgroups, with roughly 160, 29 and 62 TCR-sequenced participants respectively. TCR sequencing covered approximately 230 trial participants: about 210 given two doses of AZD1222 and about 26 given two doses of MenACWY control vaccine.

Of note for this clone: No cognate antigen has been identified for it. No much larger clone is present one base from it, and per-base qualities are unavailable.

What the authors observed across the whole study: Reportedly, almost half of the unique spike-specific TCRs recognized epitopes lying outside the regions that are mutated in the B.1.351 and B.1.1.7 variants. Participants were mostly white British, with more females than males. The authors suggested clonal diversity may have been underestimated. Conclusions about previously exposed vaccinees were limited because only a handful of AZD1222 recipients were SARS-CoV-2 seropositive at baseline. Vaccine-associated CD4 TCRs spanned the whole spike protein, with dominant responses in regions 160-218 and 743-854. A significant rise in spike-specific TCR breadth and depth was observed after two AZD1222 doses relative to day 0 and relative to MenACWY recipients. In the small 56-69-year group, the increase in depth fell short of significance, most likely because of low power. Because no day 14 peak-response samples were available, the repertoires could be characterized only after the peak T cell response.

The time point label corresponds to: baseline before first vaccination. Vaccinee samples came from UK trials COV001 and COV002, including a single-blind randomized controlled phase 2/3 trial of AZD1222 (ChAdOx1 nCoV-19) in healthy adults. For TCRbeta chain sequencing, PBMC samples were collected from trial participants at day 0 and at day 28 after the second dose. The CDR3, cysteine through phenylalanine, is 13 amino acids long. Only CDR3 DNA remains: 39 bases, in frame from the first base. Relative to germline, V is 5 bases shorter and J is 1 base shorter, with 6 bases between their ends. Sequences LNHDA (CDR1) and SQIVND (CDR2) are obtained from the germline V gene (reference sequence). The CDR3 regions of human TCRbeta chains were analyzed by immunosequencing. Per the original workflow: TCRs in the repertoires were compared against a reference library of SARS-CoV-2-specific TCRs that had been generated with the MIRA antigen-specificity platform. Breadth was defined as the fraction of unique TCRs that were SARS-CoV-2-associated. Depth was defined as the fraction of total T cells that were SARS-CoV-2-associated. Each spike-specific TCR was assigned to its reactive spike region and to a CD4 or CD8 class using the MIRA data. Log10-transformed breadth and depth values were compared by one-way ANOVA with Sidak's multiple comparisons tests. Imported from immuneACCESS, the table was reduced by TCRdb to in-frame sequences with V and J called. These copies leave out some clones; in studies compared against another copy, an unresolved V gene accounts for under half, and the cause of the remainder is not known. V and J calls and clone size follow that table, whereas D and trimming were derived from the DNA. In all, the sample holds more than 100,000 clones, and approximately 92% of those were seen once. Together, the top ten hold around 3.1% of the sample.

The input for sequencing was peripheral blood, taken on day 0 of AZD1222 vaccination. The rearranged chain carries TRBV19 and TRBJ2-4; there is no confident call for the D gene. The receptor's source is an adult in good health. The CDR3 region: CASSLLAKNIQYF. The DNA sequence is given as TGTGCCAGTAGTCTCCTCGCCAAAAACATTCAGTACTTC.